These 22 T cell receptor beta chains were all obtained from the same sample, sequenced in a study of blood T cell repertoires in COVID-19. Here immunoSEQ multiplex PCR was the method, and the copy in TCRdb shows in-frame clones only, minus some. The table lists some 230,000 clones, roughly 84% of them singletons. Specimen: peripheral blood. Receptors originate from a man aged 50 to 60 who had recovered from COVID-19.

The V gene is TRBV3-1 (or the pseudogene TRBV3-2), the J gene TRBJ1-2; 8 bases fit TRBD1. Trimming removed 4 bases from V and 3 bases from J; junction bases left unmatched: 4. The CDR3 sequence is 14 residues long. Germline V lookup: CDR1 LGHDT, CDR2 YNNKEL (reference sequence). CDR3 amino acids: CASSRKTGDYGYTF. The CDR3 nucleotides read TGTGCCAGCAGCCGAAAGACAGGGGACTATGGCTACACCTTC.

This clone was detected a few times. The J gene is TRBJ2-7, the V gene TRBV10-2; the match to TRBD2 covers 8 bases. Trimming at V came to 5 bases and at J to 6 bases, leaving 6 bases not matched to a gene. Germline V gives CDR1 WSHSY, CDR2 SAAADI. This CDR3 contains 13 residues. The CDR3 protein is CASSPGLVGEQYF. The DNA for the CDR3 is TGCGCCAGCAGTCCGGGACTAGTAGGCGAGCAGTACTTC.

V is TRBV18 and J is TRBJ2-2; 8 positions match TRBD2. The V and J ends lost 3 bases and 4 bases, in that order; junction bases with no gene match: 4. Germline-derived CDR1 and CDR2 are KGHSH and LQKENI. This CDR3 is built from 15 residues. Here the CDR3 reads CASSPGTSRTGELFF. Written as DNA, the CDR3 is TGTGCCAGCTCACCCGGGACTAGTCGCACCGGGGAGCTGTTTTTT.

The J gene is TRBJ2-7, the V gene TRBV6-5; TRBD2 aligns across 12 bases. The CDR3 consists of 15 residues. Germline V gene lookup returns CDR1 MNHEY and CDR2 SVGAGI. V shed 6 bases and J 4 bases; nucleotides not matched to a gene: 7. CDR3 sequence (DNA): TGTGCCAGCAGGGAGGGACTAGCGGGTGTATACGAGCAGTACTTC. Protein sequence: CASREGLAGVYEQYF.

This rearrangement joins TRBV6-5 to TRBJ1-2; D ambiguous. Germline values: CDR1 MNHEY, CDR2 SVGAGI. The length of the CDR3 is 16 residues. V was cut by 0 bases and J by 3 bases, with 14 bases left in between. The CDR3 DNA reads TGTGCCAGCAGTTACTCCTCGCAACAGCTCTACTATGGCTACACCTTC. Its translation is CASSYSSQQLYYGYTF.

The J gene is TRBJ2-1, the V gene TRBV28; TRBD2 aligns across 7 bases. Germline values: CDR1 MDHEN, CDR2 SYDVKM. CDR3 length: 15 residues. Germline trimming cut 7 bases from V and 5 bases from J; bases unmatched to any gene: 11. The DNA of the CDR3 is TGTGCCAGCACCATTGGGGGGGTCGCGAACAATGAGCAGTTCTTC. It codes for CASTIGGVANNEQFF.

The V call is TRBV14, the J call TRBJ1-2; D unclear. With 4 bases removed from V and 4 bases from J, the gap between germline ends came to 19 bases. The germline gives CDR1 SGHDN, CDR2 FVKESK. This CDR3 region has 16 residues. This CDR3 reads CASSPKSVGGLYGYTF. DNA for the CDR3: TGTGCCAGCAGCCCTAAATCGGTGGGAGGGCTCTATGGCTACACCTTC.

As for this clone: Different DNA sequences within this sample yield the same CDR3. The chain is built from TRBV30 and TRBJ1-6; D may be TRBD1 (6 bases). The length of the CDR3 is 13 residues. Trimming removed 3 bases from V and 6 bases from J, with 9 bases in between. Germline loops: CDR1 GTSNPN, CDR2 SVGIG (reference sequence). The CDR3 DNA is TGTGCCTGGAGCGGACAGAGTAATTCACCCCTCCACTTT. Its protein product is CAWSGQSNSPLHF.

The chain employs TRBV5-8 and TRBJ2-1, with TRBD2 as a possible D gene (6 bases). Looked up from germline, CDR1 is SGHTS and CDR2 is YDEGEE. Trimming stripped 4 bases from V and 3 bases from J, with 8 bases between. The CDR3 consists of 13 residues. CDR3: CASSPGDYNEQFF. CDR3 nucleotides: TGTGCCAGCAGCCCGGGGGACTACAATGAGCAGTTCTTC.

The chain has TRBV9 and TRBJ2-5; TRBD1 is a possible D gene (6 bases). V was clipped by 4 bases and J by 1 base, with 17 bases between them. CDR1 and CDR2 (germline): SGDLS, YYNGEE. The CDR3 runs to 16 residues. The CDR3 DNA sequence: TGTGCCAGCAGCCCGACGCCCGGACAGTTCCAAGAGACCCAGTACTTC. Translation gives CASSPTPGQFQETQYF.

CDR3 DNA sequence: TGTGCCAGCAGCCTCGGACTAGCGGGCTCCTACGAGCAGTACTTC. It translates to CASSLGLAGSYEQYF. V is TRBV7-6 and J is TRBJ2-7; 11 nucleotides agree with TRBD2. The CDR3 is made up of 15 amino acids. V lost 5 bases to trimming and J lost 0 bases; unmatched junction nucleotides: 3. Germline V CDR1 and CDR2: SGHVS, FNYEAQ.

This chain links TRBV4-2 with TRBJ1-5; possible D gene TRBD1, 6 bases. Germline values: CDR1 LGHNA, CDR2 YNFKEQ. The CDR3 is 15 residues long. V lost 0 bases to trimming and J lost 4 bases, with 10 bases between them. CDR3 sequence (DNA): TGTGCCAGCAGCCAAGAGGGACAATATAATCAGCCCCAGCATTTT. Its translation: CASSQEGQYNQPQHF.

This CDR3 reads CASSQASGSSTDTQYF. CDR3 sequence (DNA): TGCGCCAGCAGCCAAGCTAGCGGGAGTAGCACAGATACGCAGTATTTT. This chain links TRBV4-1 with TRBJ2-3, with 10 positions matching TRBD2. CDR3 length equals 16 residues. CDR1 and CDR2 (germline): MGHRA, YSYEKL. V lost 1 base to trimming and J lost 0 bases; unmatched junction nucleotides: 1.

The rearrangement joins TRBV29-1 to TRBJ2-5, with 13 bases identical to TRBD2. Germline V gives CDR1 SQVTM, CDR2 ANQGSEA. There are 17 residues in the CDR3. With 7 bases clipped from V and 6 bases from J, the junction kept 17 bases outside the gene matches. CDR3 residues: CSARSPTSGRGTKTQYF. Here the CDR3 DNA reads TGCAGCGCCCGATCCCCCACTAGCGGGAGGGGTACGAAGACCCAGTACTTC.

The rearrangement uses TRBV11-2 and TRBJ1-6, with D uncertain. The V gene lost 0 bases and the J gene lost 8 bases, with 8 bases spanning the gap. Germline lookup yields CDR1 SGHAT and CDR2 FQNNGV. This CDR3 is built from 14 residues. The chain's CDR3 is CASSLDYTHSPLHF. The CDR3 DNA reads as TGTGCCAGCAGCTTAGATTACACCCATTCACCCCTCCACTTT.

Comment on this clone: The same CDR3 is also encoded by other DNA sequences in this sample. V usage is TRBV9 and J usage is TRBJ2-7; 11 nucleotides match TRBD2. There are 14 residues in the CDR3. Trimming took 1 base from V and 3 from J; bases not matched to a gene: 0. Germline V gene sequence: CDR1 SGDLS, CDR2 YYNGEE. The CDR3 region is CASSVTSGSYEQYF. Written as DNA, the CDR3 is TGTGCCAGCAGCGTAACTAGCGGGAGCTACGAGCAGTACTTC.

CDR3 bases: TGTGCCACCAGTGTTGCGGAGACAGGGGTTAAGGAGCAGTACTTC. Protein: CATSVAETGVKEQYF. V is TRBV24-1 and J is TRBJ2-7; 8 bases align to TRBD1. J lost 7 bases, V lost 5 bases, and 12 bases had no gene match. Germline CDR1 and CDR2: KGHDR and SFDVKD. The CDR3 is 15 residues long.

This sequence joins TRBV19 and TRBJ2-3, with 10 nucleotides matching TRBD2. The CDR3 runs 13 residues. Losses at the gene ends were 6 bases for V and 4 bases for J; bases not matched to a gene: 1. Per the germline V gene, CDR1 is LNHDA and CDR2 is SQIVND (reference sequence). DNA for the CDR3: TGTGCCAGTAGACTAGCGGGATCAGATACGCAGTATTTT. Translation: CASRLAGSDTQYF.

The chain links TRBV30 to TRBJ2-1, with a possible D match to TRBD1 (5 bases). The CDR3 runs to 17 residues. Germline assignment: CDR1 GTSNPN and CDR2 SVGIG (reference sequence). Trimming removed 3 bases at V and 3 bases at J, with 21 bases between. In nucleotides, the CDR3 is TGTGCCTGGAGCTTACAAAGAACTAAGGGGTTCTACAATGAGCAGTTCTTC. Encoded protein: CAWSLQRTKGFYNEQFF.

The rearrangement links TRBV4-1 to TRBJ2-7; no definite D call. The V end lost 3 bases, the J end lost 3 bases, and 12 bases lay between the germline ends. The CDR3 consists of 14 residues. Germline V gives CDR1 MGHRA, CDR2 YSYEKL. The CDR3 DNA reads as TGCGCCAGCAGCCACCAAACAGAAAACTACGAGCAGTACTTC. Translation: CASSHQTENYEQYF.

The chain joins TRBV5-4 to TRBJ2-3; 8 nucleotides line up with TRBD2. The germline gives CDR1 SGHNT, CDR2 YYREEE (reference sequence). This CDR3 is 16 amino acids long. Trimming took 0 bases from V and 0 from J; bases not matched to a gene: 3. CDR3 sequence (DNA): TGTGCCAGCAGCTTGGCGGGAGGGTATAGCACAGATACGCAGTATTTT. As protein: CASSLAGGYSTDTQYF.

V gene TRBV19 combines with J gene TRBJ2-7, with 8 bases matching TRBD1. Unmatched junction bases numbered 8, after V lost 5 bases and J lost 2 bases. CDR1 is LNHDA, CDR2 SQIVND, per germline (reference sequence). The CDR3 totals 15 residues. CDR3 in amino acids: CASSRIGQGTYEQYF. The CDR3 DNA is TGTGCCAGTAGTCGGATCGGACAGGGAACCTACGAGCAGTACTTC.